This is a list of T cell receptor beta chains from one sample in a study of TIL therapy for anti-PD-1-resistant metastatic lung cancer. Repertoires were generated with immunoSEQ multiplex PCR, while TCRdb's copy carries only in-frame clones and drops some. This table has tens of thousands of clones, about two thirds appearing once. Source: tumor tissue, taken at baseline. Receptor source: a person aged 25-85 years with non-small cell lung cancer. CDR3s include the opening cysteine and the closing phenylalanine or tryptophan. The D gene is left open where the match is weak. Size is stated for part of the rows, as once, few or many counts, or as a class when the clone is expanded.

.	.	TRBV5-1	TRBJ1-1	CASSLEGFLGLTTEAFF	TGCGCCAGCAGCTTGGAGGGTTTTCTGGGATTGACCACTGAAGCTTTCTTT
TRBD2	.	TRBV9	TRBJ2-2	CASSVGREAGELFF	TGTGCCAGCAGCGTAGGTCGGGAGGCCGGGGAGCTGTTTTTT
.	.	TRBV7-6	TRBJ1-6	CASSLVANSPLHF	TGTGCCAGCAGCTTAGTCGCCAATTCACCCCTCCACTTT
TRBD2	few	TRBV7-3	TRBJ2-7	CASSLSPAGGAYEQYF	TGTGCCAGCAGCTTAAGTCCTGCGGGGGGAGCTTACGAGCAGTACTTC
.	once	TRBV7-9	TRBJ2-3	CASSTSGRVSTDTQYF	TGTGCCAGCAGCACTTCAGGCAGGGTGAGCACAGATACGCAGTATTTT
.	few	TRBV11-2	TRBJ1-3	CASSLGSSGNTIYF	TGTGCCAGCAGCTTAGGCAGCTCTGGAAACACCATATATTTT
TRBD1	.	TRBV5-6	TRBJ2-5	CASRAPGQGAETQYF	TGTGCCAGCAGGGCGCCGGGACAGGGGGCAGAGACCCAGTACTTC
.	.	TRBV29-1	TRBJ2-1	CSVEVVRSGGEQFF	TGCAGCGTTGAAGTGGTCCGGTCTGGAGGGGAGCAGTTCTTC
.	few	TRBV5-1	TRBJ1-1	CASSLQGWNTEAFF	TGCGCCAGCAGCTTGCAGGGCTGGAACACTGAAGCTTTCTTT
TRBD1	.	TRBV10-3	TRBJ2-5	CAISEGQGGQETQYF	TGTGCCATCAGTGAGGGACAGGGTGGTCAAGAGACCCAGTACTTC
.	.	TRBV28	TRBJ2-7	CASSPPGGEQYF	TGTGCCAGCAGTCCCCCCGGTGGCGAGCAGTACTTC
.	.	TRBV7-3	TRBJ1-2	CASSQGGTQGRTF	TGTGCCAGCAGCCAAGGAGGAACACAGGGTAGGACCTTC
.	few	TRBV2	TRBJ2-7	CASSPETTSYEQYF	TGTGCCAGCAGTCCAGAGACTACCTCCTACGAGCAGTACTTC
.	.	TRBV5-5	TRBJ2-2	CASSLESNGELFF	TGTGCCAGCAGCTTGGAGAGTAACGGGGAGCTGTTTTTT
.	.	TRBV11-2	TRBJ2-3	CASSARRRPFRGTQYF	TGTGCCAGCAGCGCCCGGCGACGTCCGTTTCGCGGTACGCAGTATTTT
.	.	TRBV10-1	TRBJ2-1	CASSEWEDNEQFF	TGCGCCAGCAGTGAATGGGAGGACAATGAGCAGTTCTTC
TRBD1	.	TRBV28	TRBJ2-1	CASSKQGPRGQFF	TGTGCCAGCAGTAAACAGGGGCCGAGGGGGCAGTTCTTC
.	.	TRBV28	TRBJ1-5	CASRPGQGPYYSNQPQHF	TGTGCCAGCAGACCAGGACAAGGCCCCTATTATAGCAATCAGCCCCAGCATTTT
.	few	TRBV6-6	TRBJ2-7	CASSYDSYEQYF	TGTGCCAGCAGCTATGACAGCTACGAGCAGTACTTC
.	.	TRBV5-6	TRBJ1-4	CASSRRTSDEKLFF	TGTGCCAGCAGCCGGAGGACATCTGATGAAAAACTGTTTTTT
TRBD1	.	TRBV5-6	TRBJ1-1	CASSSTHRGNTEAFF	TGTGCCAGCAGCTCTACCCACAGGGGGAACACTGAAGCTTTCTTT
TRBD1	once	TRBV10-2	TRBJ2-1	CASSPGQGALYNEQFF	TGCGCCAGCAGCCCGGGACAGGGGGCCCTCTACAATGAGCAGTTCTTC
.	.	TRBV19	TRBJ2-2	CASSPPQGTNTGELFF	TGTGCCAGTAGTCCCCCCCAGGGGACGAACACCGGGGAGCTGTTTTTT
.	.	TRBV7-8	TRBJ2-5	CASSLGGVGETQYF	TGTGCCAGCAGCTTAGGGGGGGTCGGAGAGACCCAGTACTTC
.	once	TRBV30	TRBJ2-1	CAWSNWAGDEQFF	TGTGCCTGGAGTAATTGGGCGGGCGATGAGCAGTTCTTC
TRBD1	.	TRBV19	TRBJ2-2	CASRTGGATGELFF	TGTGCCAGTCGGACAGGGGGGGCCACCGGGGAGCTGTTTTTT
.	.	TRBV5-1	TRBJ1-2	CASSYGGLDRPNYGYTF	TGCGCCAGCAGCTATGGTGGATTAGACAGACCTAACTATGGCTACACCTTC
.	.	TRBV5-1	TRBJ2-5	CASSLVRETQYF	TGCGCCAGCAGCTTGGTGCGAGAGACCCAGTACTTC
TRBD1	.	TRBV11-3	TRBJ1-2	CASSGQGHGYTF	TGTGCCAGCAGCGGACAGGGTCATGGCTACACCTTC
.	.	TRBV10-3	TRBJ1-4	CAISESGPNEKLFF	TGTGCCATCAGTGAGTCGGGACCTAATGAAAAACTGTTTTTT
.	few	TRBV30	TRBJ1-4	CAWGTDSTNEKLFF	TGTGCCTGGGGCACCGACTCAACTAATGAAAAACTGTTTTTT
TRBD2	.	TRBV27	TRBJ2-1	CASSLTSGSLSYNEQFF	TGTGCCAGCAGTTTAACTAGCGGGAGCCTTTCCTACAATGAGCAGTTCTTC
.	few	TRBV27	TRBJ1-6	CASRTLNNSPLHF	TGTGCCAGCAGGACTTTAAATAATTCACCCCTCCACTTT
TRBD1	few	TRBV30	TRBJ1-2	CAWSVDRRYGYTF	TGTGCCTGGAGTGTGGACAGGAGGTATGGCTACACCTTC
.	.	TRBV5-3	TRBJ1-4	CARSVGSLARKLFF	TGTGCCAGAAGCGTAGGTTCCCTCGCTCGGAAACTGTTTTTT
TRBD1	.	TRBV19	TRBJ1-5	CASRLDRSSNQPQHF	TGTGCCAGTAGACTGGACAGGAGTAGCAATCAGCCCCAGCATTTT
TRBD2	few	TRBV5-1	TRBJ2-7	CASSLDPGLAGGPHEQYF	TGCGCCAGCAGCTTGGATCCCGGACTAGCGGGAGGGCCACACGAGCAGTACTTC
.	.	TRBV11-2	TRBJ1-1	CASSSRGAANTEAFF	TGTGCCAGCAGCTCTAGGGGGGCAGCCAACACTGAAGCTTTCTTT
.	.	TRBV5-5	TRBJ2-7	CASSLGTYEQYF	TGTGCCAGCAGCTTGGGAACATACGAGCAGTACTTC
.	.	TRBV2	TRBJ2-7	CASGPPPTGKHSYEQYF	TGTGCCAGCGGCCCGCCACCCACAGGGAAACACTCCTACGAGCAGTACTTC
.	once	TRBV5-4	TRBJ1-2	CASSLGQSYAYGYTF	TGTGCCAGCAGCTTGGGGCAGAGCTATGCCTATGGCTACACCTTC
TRBD1	.	TRBV6-5	TRBJ1-4	CASRNRGGNEKLFF	TGTGCCAGCAGGAACAGGGGGGGGAATGAAAAACTGTTTTTT
TRBD1	.	TRBV7-2	TRBJ2-7	CASSLVAGQGHEQYF	TGTGCCAGCAGCTTAGTTGCGGGACAGGGCCACGAGCAGTACTTC
.	.	TRBV9	TRBJ2-7	CASSVAGLNEQYF	TGTGCCAGCAGCGTAGCTGGACTCAACGAGCAGTACTTC